The T cell receptor beta chain under discussion was sequenced for a study of CD8 T cells in ankylosing spondylitis. Findings and caveats of the study: Within matched ankylosing spondylitis synovial fluid, disease-linked clones were reportedly significantly enriched.

Ten or more counts support this clonotype. Its cognate antigen is unknown. TCRdb fed the 5' RACE reads into MiXCR, producing one record per CDR3 protein. The sample lists about 160,000 distinct CDR3 sequences; 18% were seen once. This CDR3 comprises 16 residues. V lost 5 bases and J lost 1; bases outside the gene matches: 10. CDR1 DFQATT and CDR2 SNEGSKA come from the germline V gene (reference sequence). The sample consisted of blood, either unsorted or a sorted T cell fraction (not recorded which). The sequence came from a male donor with ankylosing spondylitis or in good health (not recorded which). V gene TRBV20-1 combines with J gene TRBJ2-3, with 9 bases that match TRBD2. The CDR3 reads CSAPLVAGARTDTQYF. CDR3 bases: TGCAGTGCTCCACTTGTAGCGGGAGCTCGCACAGATACGCAGTATTTT.